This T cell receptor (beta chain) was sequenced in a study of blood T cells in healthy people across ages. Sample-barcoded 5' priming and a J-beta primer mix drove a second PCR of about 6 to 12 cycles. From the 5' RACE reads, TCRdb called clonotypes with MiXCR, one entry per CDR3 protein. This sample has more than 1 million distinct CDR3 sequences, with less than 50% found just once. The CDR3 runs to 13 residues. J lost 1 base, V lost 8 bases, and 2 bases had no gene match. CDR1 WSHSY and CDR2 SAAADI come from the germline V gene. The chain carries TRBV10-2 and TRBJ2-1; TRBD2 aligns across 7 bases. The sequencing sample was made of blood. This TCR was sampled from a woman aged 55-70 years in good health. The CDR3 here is CASFGGSYNEQFF. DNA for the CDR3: TGCGCCAGCTTCGGGGGGTCCTACAATGAGCAGTTCTTC.